The subject of this entry is one T cell receptor beta chain. Its antigen is unidentified. Germline V gives CDR1 MNHEY, CDR2 SVGAGI. Trimming cost V 7 bases and J 2 bases; bases outside gene matches: 8. The length of the CDR3 is 15 residues. At a deep level, the assay was run. This table comes from immunoSEQ multiplex PCR, and its TCRdb copy is limited to in-frame clones, with some not included. In the table there are around 550,000 clones, 90% to 96% of which are singletons. This record belongs to a study of shared clonotypes between healthy human individuals. Study-wide results and limits: Clonotypes not shared had lower generation probabilities than those common to all four donors.

The TCR sequence derives from a woman aged 25 to 45 in good health. Material for sequencing was naive CD4+ T cells sorted from blood. Stated subset: CD45RA+ positively selected. V and J are TRBV6-5 and TRBJ2-3; 8 positions agree with TRBD1. The CDR3 reads CASTRDRRDTDTQYF. In DNA, the CDR3 is TGTGCCAGCACCCGGGACAGGCGCGACACAGATACGCAGTATTTT.